The clone carrying this T cell receptor (beta chain) was observed many times. Its antigen is as yet unknown. These data belong to a study of Graves' ophthalmopathy and Graves' hyperthyroidism. Study-wide points: Classification of ophthalmopathy versus stable hyperthyroidism by a 13-signature model yielded approximately 90% sensitivity and 70% to 83% specificity. Blood was where most expanded thyroid clonotypes above 0.001 frequency also turned up.

The CDR3 sequence is 11 residues long. The J segment lost 3 bases and the V segment lost 4 bases, leaving 0 bases of the junction unmatched. Germline V lookup: CDR1 SQVTM, CDR2 ANQGSEA. Amplifying from RNA transcripts, the study obtained TCR beta CDR3 regions. HTBI-primed RT-PCR formed the first round, and a multiplex PCR formed the second. TCRdb used MiXCR to reprocess the multiplex PCR reads, holding one entry per CDR3 protein. The sample carries hundreds of thousands of distinct CDR3 sequences, approximately 21% recorded once. PBMCs stemmed from over 8 ml of fresh peripheral blood. V and J are TRBV29-1 and TRBJ2-7, with 7 bases lining up with TRBD2. Sequenced input: peripheral blood. The TCR sequence derives from a woman under 30 with stable Graves' hyperthyroidism. Some clones in this sample may be carry-over from other donors' samples. Here the CDR3 DNA reads TGCAGCGTTGGGGGGGGCTACGAGCAGTACTTC. This gives the protein CSVGGGYEQYF.